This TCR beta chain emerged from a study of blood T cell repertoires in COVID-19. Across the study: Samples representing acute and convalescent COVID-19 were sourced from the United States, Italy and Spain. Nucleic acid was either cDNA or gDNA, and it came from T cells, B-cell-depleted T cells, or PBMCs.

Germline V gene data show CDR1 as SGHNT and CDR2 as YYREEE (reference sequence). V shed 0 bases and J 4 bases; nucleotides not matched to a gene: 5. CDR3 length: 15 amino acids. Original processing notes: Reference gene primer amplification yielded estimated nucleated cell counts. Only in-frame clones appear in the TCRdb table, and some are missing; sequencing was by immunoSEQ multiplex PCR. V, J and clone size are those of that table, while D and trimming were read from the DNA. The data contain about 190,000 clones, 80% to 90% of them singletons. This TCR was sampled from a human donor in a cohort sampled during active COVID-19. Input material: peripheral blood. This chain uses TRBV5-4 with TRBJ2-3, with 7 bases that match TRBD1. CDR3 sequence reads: CASSLVSGTADTQYF. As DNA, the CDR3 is TGTGCCAGCAGCTTGGTCTCGGGGACAGCAGATACGCAGTATTTT. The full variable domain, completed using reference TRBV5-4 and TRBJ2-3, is ETGVTQSPTHLIKTRGQQVTLRCSSQSGHNTVSWYQQALGQGPQFIFQYYREEENGRGNFPPRFSGLQFPNYSSELNVNALELDDSALYLCASSLVSGTADTQYFGPGTRLTVL.